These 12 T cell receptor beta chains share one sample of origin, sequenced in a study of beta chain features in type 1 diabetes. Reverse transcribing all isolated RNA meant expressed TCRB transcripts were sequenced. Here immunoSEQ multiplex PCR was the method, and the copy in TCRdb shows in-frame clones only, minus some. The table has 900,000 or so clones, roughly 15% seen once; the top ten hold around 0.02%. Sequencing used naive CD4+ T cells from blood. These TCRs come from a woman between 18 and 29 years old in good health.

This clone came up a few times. The CDR3 protein is CASSPGGLGNEQFF. The CDR3 nucleotides are TGTGCCAGCAGCCCCGGAGGGTTAGGCAATGAGCAGTTCTTC. The genes are TRBV5-4 and TRBJ2-1; tentatively, D is TRBD2 (6 bases). The CDR3 is 14 amino acids. Germline V lookup: CDR1 SGHNT, CDR2 YYREEE (reference sequence). The V and J ends lost 4 bases and 6 bases respectively, with 14 bases between them. Based on the CDR3 plus reference TRBV5-4 and TRBJ2-1, the full variable domain is ETGVTQSPTHLIKTRGQQVTLRCSSQSGHNTVSWYQQALGQGPQFIFQYYREEENGRGNFPPRFSGLQFPNYSSELNVNALELDDSALYLCASSPGGLGNEQFFGPGTRLTVL.

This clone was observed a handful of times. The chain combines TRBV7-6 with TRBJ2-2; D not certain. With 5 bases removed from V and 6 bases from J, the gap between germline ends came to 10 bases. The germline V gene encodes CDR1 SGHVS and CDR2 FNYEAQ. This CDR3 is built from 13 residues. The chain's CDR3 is CASSPREAGELFF. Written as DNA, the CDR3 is TGTGCCAGCAGCCCAAGAGAGGCCGGGGAGCTGTTTTTT. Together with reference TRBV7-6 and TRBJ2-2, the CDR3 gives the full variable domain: GAGVSQSPRYKVTKRGQDVALRCDPISGHVSLYWYRQALGQGPEFLTYFNYEAQQDKSGLPNDRFSAERPEGSISTLTIQRTEQRDSAMYRCASSPREAGELFFGEGSRLTVL.

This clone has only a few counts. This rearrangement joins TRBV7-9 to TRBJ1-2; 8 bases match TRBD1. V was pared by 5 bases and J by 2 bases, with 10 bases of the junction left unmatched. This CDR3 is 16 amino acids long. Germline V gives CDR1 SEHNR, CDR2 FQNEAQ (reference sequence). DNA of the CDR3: TGTGCCAGCAGCCGATGGCCGGGACAGGTGAACTATGGCTACACCTTC. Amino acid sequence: CASSRWPGQVNYGYTF.

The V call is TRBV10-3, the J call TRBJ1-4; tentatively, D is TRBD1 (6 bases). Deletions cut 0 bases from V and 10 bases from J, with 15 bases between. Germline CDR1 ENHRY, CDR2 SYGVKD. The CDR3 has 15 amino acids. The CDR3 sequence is CAISESTNREGKLFF. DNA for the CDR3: TGTGCCATCAGTGAGTCGACTAACAGGGAGGGAAAACTGTTTTTT.

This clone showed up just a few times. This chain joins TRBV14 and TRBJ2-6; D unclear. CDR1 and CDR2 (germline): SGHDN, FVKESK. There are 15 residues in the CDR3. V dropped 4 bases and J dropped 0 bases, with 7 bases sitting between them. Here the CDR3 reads CASSPLGSGANVLTF. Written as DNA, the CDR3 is TGTGCCAGCAGCCCCCTTGGCTCTGGGGCCAACGTCCTGACTTTC.

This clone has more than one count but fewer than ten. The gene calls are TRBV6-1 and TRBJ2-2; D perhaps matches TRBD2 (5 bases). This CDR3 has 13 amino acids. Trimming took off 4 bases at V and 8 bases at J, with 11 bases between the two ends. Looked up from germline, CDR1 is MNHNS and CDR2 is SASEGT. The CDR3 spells CASSGSSSGELFF. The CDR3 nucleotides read TGTGCCAGCAGTGGCTCTAGCTCAGGGGAGCTGTTTTTT.

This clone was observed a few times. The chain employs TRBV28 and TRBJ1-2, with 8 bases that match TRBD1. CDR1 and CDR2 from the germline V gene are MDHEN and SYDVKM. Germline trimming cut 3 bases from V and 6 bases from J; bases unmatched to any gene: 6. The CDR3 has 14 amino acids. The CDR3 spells CASSFPRTGNGYTF. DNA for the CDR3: TGTGCCAGCAGTTTCCCCCGGACAGGGAATGGCTACACCTTC.

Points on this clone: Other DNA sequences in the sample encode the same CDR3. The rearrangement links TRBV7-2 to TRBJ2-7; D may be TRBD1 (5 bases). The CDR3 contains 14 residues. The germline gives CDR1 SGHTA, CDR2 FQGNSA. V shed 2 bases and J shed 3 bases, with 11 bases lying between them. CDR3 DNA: TGTGCCAGCAGCTTATTGGGGCCTGGCTACGAGCAGTACTTC. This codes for CASSLLGPGYEQYF.

The CDR3 DNA reads TGTGCCAGCAGCTTTAGCGGATCCTACGAGCAGTACTTC. It encodes CASSFSGSYEQYF. The chain links TRBV7-3 to TRBJ2-7, with D possibly TRBD2 on 6 matching bases. Germline CDR1 and CDR2: SGHTA and FQGTGA. V was clipped by 3 bases and J by 1 base, with 7 bases between them. The CDR3 has 13 residues.

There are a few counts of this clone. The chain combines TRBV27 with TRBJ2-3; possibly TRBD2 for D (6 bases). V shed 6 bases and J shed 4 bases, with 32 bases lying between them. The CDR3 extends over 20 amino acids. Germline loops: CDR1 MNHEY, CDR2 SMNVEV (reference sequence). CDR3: CASSPWGGKLLGSVSDTQYF. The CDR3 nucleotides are TGTGCCAGCAGCCCGTGGGGCGGGAAGTTATTAGGGTCAGTCTCAGATACGCAGTATTTT.

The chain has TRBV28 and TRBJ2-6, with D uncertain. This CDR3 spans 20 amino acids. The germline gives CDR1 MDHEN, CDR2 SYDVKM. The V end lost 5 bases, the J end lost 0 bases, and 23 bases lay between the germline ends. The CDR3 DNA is TGTGCCAGCAGTCCAACCGGTTGGGTCAGAACATCCTCTGGGGCCAACGTCCTGACTTTC. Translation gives CASSPTGWVRTSSGANVLTF.

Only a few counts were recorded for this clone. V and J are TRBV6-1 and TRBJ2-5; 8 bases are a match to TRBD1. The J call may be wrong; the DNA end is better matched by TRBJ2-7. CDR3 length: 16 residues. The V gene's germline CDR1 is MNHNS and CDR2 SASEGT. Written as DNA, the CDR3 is TGTGCCAGCAGTGCCCGGCGACAGGGGATAGAAGGCGAGCAGTACTTC. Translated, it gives CASSARRQGIEGEQYF.